These 10 T cell receptor beta chains share one sample of origin, sequenced in a study of response to subunit inactivated influenza vaccine (dated by TCRdb to the late 2010s). Libraries were built with RT-PCR. TCRdb names Illumina HiSeq 2500 as the instrument used. The public reads were quality trimmed at Q25 with fastp and then assembled into clones with MiXCR by TCRdb, keeping productive beta chains. Merged by CDR3 protein, the rows form single entries marked with the most common genes and DNA. The sample has approximately 530,000 distinct CDR3 sequences on record, about an eighth of them singletons. The ten largest clones represent 10% to 15% of the sample. The sample's time point label, in plain terms: 45 days after influenza vaccine administration. The material was PBMCs from blood, obtained 40 to 50 days after vaccination. The receptor source for this set is a man aged 50 or older who received an inactivated influenza vaccine. Donor details come from another sample of the same person, matched by shared clones.

The chain employs TRBV15 and TRBJ2-5; D possibly corresponds to TRBD2 (5 bases). The CDR3 is 15 amino acids. Deletions cut 1 base from V and 4 bases from J, with 13 bases between. CDR1 and CDR2 from the germline V gene are LNHNV and YYDKDF (reference sequence). The CDR3 here is CATSRAVIARETQYF. CDR3 DNA: TGTGCCACCAGCAGAGCAGTAATAGCGCGAGAGACCCAGTACTTC.

The V call is TRBV20-1, the J call TRBJ1-1; 7 bases are a match to TRBD1. This CDR3 comprises 15 residues. After removal of 0 bases from V and 0 bases from J, the junction contained 4 bases not matched to a gene. Looked up from germline, CDR1 is DFQATT and CDR2 is SNEGSKA (reference sequence). For the CDR3, the DNA is TGCAGTGCTAGAGACCAGGGGGGGGTGAACACTGAAGCTTTCTTT. It encodes CSARDQGGVNTEAFF.

Turning to this clonotype: At one boundary the junction diverges from the germline segment, which might be a read error. J is TRBJ2-1 and V is TRBV12-3 or TRBV12-4, with 7 bases matching TRBD1. The CDR3 extends over 13 amino acids. CDR3 nucleotides: TGTGCCAGCACCACCATAGGGGTCAGGGGGAAGGACTTC. Its protein product is CASTTIGVRGKDF.

This clonotype was seen only a few times. The chain recombines TRBV5-1 with TRBJ2-1; 10 positions match TRBD1. The CDR3 contains 15 residues. V trimming: 7 bases; J trimming: 5 bases; junction bases outside the gene matches: 9. The V gene's germline CDR1 is SGHRS and CDR2 YFSETQ. As DNA, the CDR3 is TGCGCCAGCGCCCCGACAGGGGGCGCGAACAATGAGCAGTTCTTC. As protein: CASAPTGGANNEQFF. The whole variable domain, remainder taken from reference TRBV5-1 and TRBJ2-1, is KAGVTQTPRYLIKTRGQQVTLSCSPISGHRSVSWYQQTPGQGLQFLFEYFSETQRNKGNFPGRFSGRQFSNSRSEMNVSTLELGDSALYLCASAPTGGANNEQFFGPGTRLTVL.

This clonotype was seen only a few times. V usage is TRBV27 and J usage is TRBJ2-7; D is undetermined. The germline V and J ends were trimmed by 1 base and 3 bases, with 7 bases remaining between them. CDR1 MNHEY and CDR2 SMNVEV come from the germline V gene (reference sequence). The CDR3 length is 13 residues. The CDR3 region is CASSLFPSYEQYF. The CDR3 coding sequence is TGTGCCAGCAGTTTATTCCCCAGCTACGAGCAGTACTTC.

This clonotype has more than one count but fewer than ten. The chain carries TRBV2 and TRBJ2-7; D gene unclear. In germline, CDR1 is SNHLY, CDR2 FYNNEI. The length of the CDR3 is 14 residues. Trimming took off 9 bases at V and 3 bases at J, with 18 bases between the two ends. The DNA of the CDR3 is TGTGCCAGGCAACGTCTCGCACAGAACTACGAGCAGTACTTC. Translation: CARQRLAQNYEQYF.

Note on this clonotype: The junction differs from germline at one of its ends, possibly a read error. This chain uses TRBV6-1 with TRBJ1-2; D is possibly TRBD1 (6 bases). The CDR3 extends over 13 amino acids. Germline V gives CDR1 MNHNS, CDR2 SASEGT. CDR3 nucleotides: TGTGCCAGCAGGGAAGGACAGCACTATGGCTACACCTTC. As protein: CASREGQHYGYTF.

This clonotype was seen a few times. The chain has TRBV5-1 and TRBJ2-7, with 7 bases aligning to TRBD1. V dropped 5 bases and J dropped 0; count of bases not matched to a gene: 5. This CDR3 region has 14 residues. Germline values: CDR1 SGHRS, CDR2 YFSETQ. CDR3 bases: TGCGCCAGCAGAGTTCCAGGGGGCTCCTACGAGCAGTACTTC. Its protein is CASRVPGGSYEQYF.

This chain uses TRBV20-1 with TRBJ1-6, with a possible D match to TRBD1 (6 bases). V was shortened by 6 bases and J by 6 bases, with 12 bases between the two germline ends. Germline values: CDR1 DFQATT, CDR2 SNEGSKA (reference sequence). The CDR3 has 13 amino acids. The CDR3 loop reads CSARGTVNSPLHF. CDR3 coding DNA: TGCAGTGCAAGGGGGACGGTTAATTCACCCCTCCACTTT.

At least ten counts were recorded for this clonotype. CDR3 in amino acids: CATSRAGNSETQYF. For the CDR3, the DNA is TGTGCCACCAGCAGAGCTGGTAATAGTGAGACCCAGTACTTC. V usage is TRBV15 and J usage is TRBJ2-5, with no clear D. CDR1 and CDR2 from the germline V gene are LNHNV and YYDKDF (reference sequence). V shed 1 base and J shed 5 bases, with 11 bases lying between them. The CDR3 loop spans 14 amino acids.